The 27 T cell receptor beta chains given below trace back to one sample, sequenced in a study of cytomegalovirus exposure and HLA in healthy donors. In the PCR, 60 Vbeta and 13 Jbeta primers were used. The data were produced by immunoSEQ multiplex PCR, yet TCRdb's version contains in-frame clones alone and is incomplete. With tens of thousands of clones in the sample, the ten largest clones hold 0.58%. Sequenced: PBMCs. The receptors come from a man in his fifties in good health and CMV-seronegative.

This chain uses TRBV4-3 with TRBJ1-1; tentatively, D is TRBD1 (6 bases). V gave up 4 bases and J gave up 7 bases, with 19 bases separating them. Germline-derived CDR1 and CDR2 are LGHNA and YSLEER. This CDR3 is 15 amino acids long. CDR3 sequence reads: CASSPNARTALEAFF. As DNA, the CDR3 is TGCGCCAGCAGCCCTAACGCACGGACAGCGCTTGAAGCTTTCTTT.

The chain links TRBV5-1 to TRBJ2-7; 8 bases align to TRBD2. The CDR3 length is 16 residues. V lost 0 bases to trimming and J lost 6 bases; unmatched junction nucleotides: 11. Germline CDR1 is SGHRS and CDR2 is YFSETQ. The CDR3: CASSLVVRGGLGEQYF. CDR3 coding DNA: TGCGCCAGCAGCTTGGTGGTTCGGGGGGGTTTGGGCGAGCAGTACTTC.

The chain couples TRBV6-1 to TRBJ2-5; TRBD1 matches 10 bases. The J call may be incorrect, as the DNA end agrees better with TRBJ2-7. The CDR3 is made up of 15 amino acids. Germline V lookup: CDR1 MNHNS, CDR2 SASEGT. CDR3 sequence (DNA): TGTGCCAGCAGTGAACCGGGACAGGGGTCGTACGAGCAGTACTTC. Its translation: CASSEPGQGSYEQYF.

The chain recombines TRBV30 with TRBJ1-5, with D perhaps TRBD1 (5 bases). V dropped 3 bases and J dropped 5 bases, with 11 bases sitting between them. Germline-derived CDR1 and CDR2 are GTSNPN and SVGIG (reference sequence). There are 13 residues in the CDR3. This CDR3 reads CAWSRGGDQPQHF. Here the CDR3 DNA reads TGTGCCTGGAGCCGGGGGGGGGATCAGCCCCAGCATTTT.

The gene calls are TRBV27 and TRBJ1-1; no clear D gene. The germline gives CDR1 MNHEY, CDR2 SMNVEV (reference sequence). This CDR3 is 13 amino acids long. The V gene lost 2 bases and the J gene lost 0 bases, with 4 bases spanning the gap. In DNA, the CDR3 is TGTGCCAGCAGTTTACTTGTGAACACTGAAGCTTTCTTT. This gives the protein CASSLLVNTEAFF.

The chain links TRBV7-2 to TRBJ2-5, with TRBD2 identical over 10 bases. V lost 3 bases to trimming and J lost 5 bases; unmatched junction nucleotides: 0. CDR1 is SGHTA and CDR2 is FQGNSA in the germline V gene. The CDR3 loop spans 13 amino acids. CDR3 in DNA: TGTGCCAGCAGCTTGGGACTAGCGGAGACCCAGTACTTC. It yields the protein CASSLGLAETQYF.

The chain links TRBV18 to TRBJ1-4; D not resolved. The CDR3 sequence is 17 residues long. Germline V gene sequence: CDR1 KGHSH, CDR2 LQKENI. Trimming left V 0 bases short and J 4 bases short, with 15 bases between. The CDR3 DNA reads as TGTGCCAGCTCACCACCCAATTCCGCAGTGAATAATGAAAAACTGTTTTTT. It codes for CASSPPNSAVNNEKLFF.

This CDR3 reads CASSFGQGATEAFF. The CDR3 DNA is TGTGCCAGCAGCTTCGGACAGGGGGCCACTGAAGCTTTCTTT. The rearrangement links TRBV7-9 to TRBJ1-1; 11 bases fit TRBD1. CDR1 and CDR2 (germline): SEHNR, FQNEAQ (reference sequence). Trimming cost V 3 bases and J 4 bases; bases outside gene matches: 1. The CDR3 has 14 amino acids.

The genes are TRBV4-2 and TRBJ2-1, with 11 bases fitting TRBD2. This CDR3 is built from 17 residues. V lost 4 bases to trimming and J lost 8 bases; unmatched junction nucleotides: 13. From germline, CDR1 is LGHNA and CDR2 YNFKEQ. The CDR3 nucleotides are TGTGCCAGCAGCCCGGCCCTCCGGACTAGCGGGTTGGATGAGCAGTTCTTC. Protein sequence: CASSPALRTSGLDEQFF.

The chain joins TRBV18 to TRBJ1-1, with TRBD1 as a possible D gene (6 bases). Germline loops: CDR1 KGHSH, CDR2 LQKENI. The V gene lost 8 bases and the J gene lost 0 bases, with 7 bases spanning the gap. This CDR3 has 12 residues. The CDR3 nucleotides are TGTGCCAGCGGACAGATGAACACTGAAGCTTTCTTT. It encodes CASGQMNTEAFF.

The chain links TRBV2 to TRBJ1-3; D not certain. Trimming removed 8 bases at V and 4 bases at J, with 15 bases between. The V gene's germline CDR1 is SNHLY and CDR2 FYNNEI. The CDR3 is made up of 14 amino acids. CDR3 loop: CASEAGSPGNTIYF. CDR3 nucleotides: TGTGCCAGCGAGGCGGGTTCCCCAGGAAACACCATATATTTT.

This chain uses TRBV19 with TRBJ1-1, with D hard to call. V shed 5 bases and J shed 1 base, with 20 bases lying between them. Germline V gene sequence: CDR1 LNHDA, CDR2 SQIVND (reference sequence). The CDR3 has 17 amino acids. CDR3 sequence reads: CASSPSAGVKRNTEAFF. The CDR3 coding sequence is TGTGCCAGTAGTCCAAGCGCGGGAGTTAAAAGGAACACTGAAGCTTTCTTT. The full variable domain, in which reference TRBV19 and TRBJ1-1 provide the parts outside the CDR3, is DGGITQSPKYLFRKEGQNVTLSCEQNLNHDAMYWYRQDPGQGLRLIYYSQIVNDFQKGDIAEGYSVSREKKESFPLTVTSAQKNPTAFYLCASSPSAGVKRNTEAFFGQGTRLTVV.

The chain uses TRBV5-4 and TRBJ2-7; 12 bases agree with TRBD1. The J segment lost 2 bases and the V segment lost 4 bases, leaving 4 bases of the junction unmatched. CDR3 length equals 15 residues. CDR1 and CDR2 from the germline V gene are SGHNT and YYREEE (reference sequence). The CDR3 DNA sequence: TGTGCCAGCAGCCTCGGGACAGGGGGCGCCTACGAGCAGTACTTC. This encodes CASSLGTGGAYEQYF.

This chain uses TRBV7-9 with TRBJ2-1; 7 bases fit TRBD1. The junction had 7 bases not matched to a gene; V was cut back by 6 bases and J by 8 bases. Per germline, CDR1 SEHNR and CDR2 FQNEAQ (reference sequence). The CDR3 length is 13 residues. The DNA for the CDR3 is TGTGCCAGCAGTAAACAGGGGTTCCATGAGCAGTTCTTC. Translating it yields CASSKQGFHEQFF.

This chain links TRBV4-3 with TRBJ2-1, with 10 bases matching TRBD1. Germline values: CDR1 LGHNA, CDR2 YSLEER. V shed 0 bases and J 7 bases; nucleotides not matched to a gene: 3. The CDR3 has 15 amino acids. Written as DNA, the CDR3 is TGCGCCAGCAGCCAAGATCGGGGACAGGGGAATGAGCAGTTCTTC. Its translation is CASSQDRGQGNEQFF.

The chain has TRBV28 and TRBJ1-1; D call uncertain. Germline V CDR1 and CDR2: MDHEN, SYDVKM. The CDR3 spans 13 residues. The germline V and J ends were trimmed by 4 bases and 0 bases, with 6 bases remaining between them. CDR3 bases: TGTGCCAGCAGTTCCACAGTGAACACTGAAGCTTTCTTT. Translated: CASSSTVNTEAFF.

The chain joins TRBV6-1 to TRBJ2-1, with 8 nucleotides matching TRBD2. The germline V gene has CDR1 MNHNS and CDR2 SASEGT. V lost 7 bases and J lost 2; bases outside the gene matches: 4. The CDR3 is 14 amino acids. CDR3 in DNA: TGTGCCAGCATAGTAGCGGGGACCTACAATGAGCAGTTCTTC. Translating it yields CASIVAGTYNEQFF.

V gene TRBV9 combines with J gene TRBJ2-7; possible D gene TRBD1, 6 bases. Germline V lookup: CDR1 SGDLS, CDR2 YYNGEE. The V end was cut by 0 bases, the J end by 0 bases, with 10 bases between. The CDR3 extends over 15 amino acids. In nucleotides, the CDR3 is TGTGCCAGCAGCGTAGGAGGACAGAGCTCCTACGAGCAGTACTTC. Protein: CASSVGGQSSYEQYF.

This sequence joins TRBV9 and TRBJ2-3; 11 nucleotides line up with TRBD2. The CDR3 sequence is 17 residues long. Trimming at V came to 0 bases and at J to 1 base, leaving 4 bases not matched to a gene. Germline V gene lookup returns CDR1 SGDLS and CDR2 YYNGEE. The CDR3 DNA is TGTGCCAGCAGCGTAGCTTCGACTAGCGGGGGCACAGATACGCAGTATTTT. It encodes CASSVASTSGGTDTQYF.

The chain links TRBV9 to TRBJ2-2; D possibly corresponds to TRBD1 (6 bases). Germline CDR1 is SGDLS and CDR2 is YYNGEE. The V and J ends lost 4 bases and 2 bases respectively, with 15 bases between them. The CDR3 is 16 amino acids. The CDR3 bases are TGTGCCAGCAGCCAGGGGAAGGGAGCCAACACCGGGGAGCTGTTTTTT. Translating it yields CASSQGKGANTGELFF.

The V call is TRBV19, the J call TRBJ1-2; TRBD1 aligns across 8 bases. The CDR3 extends over 17 amino acids. CDR1 LNHDA and CDR2 SQIVND come from the germline V gene (reference sequence). J gave up 2 bases and V 9 bases, and 17 bases lay outside the gene matches. The CDR3, as DNA: TGTGCCAGCAAGAAGCAAGACCCAGGGGGCGAAAACTATGGCTACACCTTC. This gives the protein CASKKQDPGGENYGYTF.

The rearrangement links TRBV5-5 to TRBJ2-7; no definite D call. The CDR3 runs to 12 residues. V lost 0 bases to trimming and J lost 6 bases, with 7 bases between them. CDR1 and CDR2 from the germline V gene are SGHKS and YYEKEE (reference sequence). CDR3 in DNA: TGTGCCAGCAGCTTGGGTGGGCTCGAGCAGTACTTC. Amino acid sequence: CASSLGGLEQYF.

This chain uses TRBV19 with TRBJ1-3, with D possibly being TRBD1 (6 bases). The V gene lost 7 bases and the J gene lost 9 bases, with 16 bases spanning the gap. Germline V gives CDR1 LNHDA, CDR2 SQIVND (reference sequence). The CDR3 length is 13 residues. CDR3 nucleotide sequence: TGTGCCAGTAAGGTACAGGGTTTCGGCACCATATATTTT. Amino acid sequence: CASKVQGFGTIYF.

This rearrangement joins TRBV9 to TRBJ2-7; D may be TRBD1 (5 bases). CDR1 and CDR2 from the germline V gene are SGDLS and YYNGEE. CDR3 length: 15 residues. Trimming removed 0 bases at V and 0 bases at J, with 10 bases between. Here the CDR3 DNA reads TGTGCCAGCAGCGTAGCGGCAGGGCTCTCCTACGAGCAGTACTTC. Protein: CASSVAAGLSYEQYF.

For this clone: An end of the junction does not agree with germline; a read error may underlie this. The rearrangement joins TRBV4-1 to TRBJ1-5; TRBD1 might be the D (6 bases). The CDR3 runs to 15 residues. Germline V gene data show CDR1 as MGHRA and CDR2 as YSYEKL. The CDR3 DNA is TGCGCCAGCAGCCAAGCTCAGGGGAGCACTCAGCCCCAGCATTTT. Protein: CASSQAQGSTQPQHF.

This rearrangement joins TRBV7-8 to TRBJ2-1; 13 nucleotides match TRBD2. The junction had 7 bases not matched to a gene; V was cut back by 5 bases and J by 9 bases. Per the germline V gene, CDR1 is SGHVS and CDR2 is FQNEAQ. The CDR3 extends over 15 amino acids. CDR3 nucleotide sequence: TGTGCCAGCAGCATAACTAGCGGGGGGGCTCCTGAGCAGTTCTTC. It encodes CASSITSGGAPEQFF.

V and J are TRBV28 and TRBJ2-1; a weak D match, TRBD1 (5 bases). Germline loops: CDR1 MDHEN, CDR2 SYDVKM. V lost 3 bases to trimming and J lost 10 bases, with 16 bases between them. The CDR3 has 14 amino acids. This CDR3 is CASSLARESKEQFF. CDR3 DNA sequence: TGTGCCAGCAGTTTGGCCAGGGAATCAAAAGAGCAGTTCTTC.